The 18 T cell receptor beta chains listed next were all sequenced from one sample in a study of identical twins. In TCRdb, the 5' RACE reads were re-called with MiXCR into one record per CDR3 protein. Of roughly 700,000 distinct CDR3 sequences in the sample, 8.6% were seen once. These data were also reused for a study on yellow fever vaccine responses in identical twins.

The source material was PBMCs. Receptors were obtained from a woman aged 18-29 years in good health.

The CDR3 region is CASSGFRDRENNEQFF. The CDR3 region has the DNA TGTGCCAGCAGTGGGTTTCGAGACAGGGAAAACAATGAGCAGTTCTTC. The gene calls are TRBV2 and TRBJ2-1, with 7 bases matching TRBD1. Germline V CDR1 and CDR2: SNHLY, FYNNEI. CDR3 length: 16 residues. Trimming removed 4 bases from V and 5 bases from J; junction bases left unmatched: 11.

This clonotype has a handful of counts. The J gene is TRBJ2-7, the V gene TRBV11-3; 9 bases map to TRBD1. V shed 5 bases and J 2 bases; nucleotides not matched to a gene: 7. The CDR3 is made up of 15 amino acids. The germline gives CDR1 SGHNT, CDR2 YENEEA. CDR3 sequence reads: CASSGKTGGPYEQYF. For the CDR3, the DNA is TGTGCCAGCAGCGGAAAAACAGGGGGCCCCTACGAGCAGTACTTC.

The chain combines TRBV14 with TRBJ2-7; 8 nucleotides agree with TRBD1. This CDR3 is 14 amino acids long. V gave up 4 bases and J gave up 2 bases; unmatched junction bases: 4. From germline, CDR1 is SGHDN and CDR2 FVKESK. CDR3 sequence (DNA): TGTGCCAGCAGCCGGACAGGGAAAACCTACGAGCAGTACTTC. Its protein product is CASSRTGKTYEQYF.

This clonotype was counted between two and nine times. The chain combines TRBV11-2 with TRBJ2-7; 14 bases map to TRBD2. The trim removed 6 bases at V and 5 bases at J, leaving 6 bases unmatched. Germline V gene sequence: CDR1 SGHAT, CDR2 FQNNGV. The CDR3 has 15 amino acids. CDR3 DNA sequence: TGTGCCAGCAGGACGATGGGACTAGCGGGAGACGAGCAGTACTTC. It translates to CASRTMGLAGDEQYF.

This clonotype was seen a handful of times. The chain combines TRBV7-3 with TRBJ2-7, with TRBD1 as a possible D gene (6 bases). Trimming left V 1 base short and J 1 base short, with 11 bases between. Per the germline V gene, CDR1 is SGHTA and CDR2 is FQGTGA. The CDR3 runs 15 residues. In DNA, the CDR3 is TGTGCCAGCAGCTTAAGAGCAGGGGCTTCCTACGAGCAGTACTTC. Amino acid sequence: CASSLRAGASYEQYF. Full variable domain (remainder filled in from reference TRBV7-3 and TRBJ2-7): GAGVSQTPSNKVTEKGKYVELRCDPISGHTALYWYRQSLGQGPEFLIYFQGTGAADDSGLPNDRFFAVRPEGSVSTLKIQRTERGDSAVYLCASSLRAGASYEQYFGPGTRLTVT.

This chain connects TRBV2 to TRBJ1-5; D gene unclear. V dropped 9 bases and J dropped 7 bases, with 16 bases sitting between them. The CDR3 extends over 13 amino acids. CDR1 is SNHLY, CDR2 FYNNEI, per germline. The CDR3 is CASAASAYQPQHF. The CDR3 DNA follows: TGTGCCAGTGCCGCCAGCGCTTACCAGCCCCAGCATTTT.

V usage is TRBV5-5 and J usage is TRBJ2-4; D remains ambiguous. V gave up 9 bases and J gave up 7 bases, with 20 bases separating them. CDR1 SGHKS and CDR2 YYEKEE come from the germline V gene (reference sequence). The CDR3 has 14 residues. The CDR3 nucleotides read TGTGCCATGAGCCCCGGGCTCCTGGGGAACATTCAGTACTTC. Protein sequence: CAMSPGLLGNIQYF. The full variable domain, with the rest looked up from reference TRBV5-5 and TRBJ2-4, is DAGVTQSPTHLIKTRGQQVTLRCSPISGHKSVSWYQQVLGQGPQFIFQYYEKEERGRGNFPDRFSARQFPNYSSELNVNALLLGDSALYLCAMSPGLLGNIQYFGAGTRLSVL.

The chain combines TRBV15 with TRBJ2-1, with TRBD2 matching 7 bases. This CDR3 has 17 amino acids. V dropped 1 base and J dropped 7; count of bases not matched to a gene: 13. Per germline, CDR1 LNHNV and CDR2 YYDKDF (reference sequence). The CDR3 DNA is TGTGCCACCAGCAGAGCGGTGAGGGAGGGCCCTACAAATGAGCAGTTCTTC. Encoded protein: CATSRAVREGPTNEQFF.

The rearrangement links TRBV3-1 to TRBJ1-2; D unresolved. The CDR3 runs 13 residues. Trimming removed 3 bases from V and 8 bases from J, with 13 bases in between. Germline V gene data show CDR1 as LGHDT and CDR2 as YNNKEL (reference sequence). The CDR3 loop is CASSQRAFLGYTF. Here the CDR3 DNA reads TGTGCCAGCAGCCAGCGTGCATTCCTCGGCTACACCTTC.

V gene TRBV9 combines with J gene TRBJ2-7, with 7 bases matching TRBD2. Germline CDR1 is SGDLS and CDR2 is YYNGEE. The CDR3 spans 16 residues. J gave up 0 bases and V 0 bases, and 6 bases lay outside the gene matches. Written as DNA, the CDR3 is TGTGCCAGCAGCGTAGAGCCTAGCGGAGGCTCCTACGAGCAGTACTTC. Protein sequence: CASSVEPSGGSYEQYF.

The rearrangement links TRBV5-1 to TRBJ1-2; D is perhaps TRBD1 (5 bases). Germline V gene lookup returns CDR1 SGHRS and CDR2 YFSETQ. Trimming took 1 base from V and 3 from J, leaving 19 bases between them. The CDR3 is made up of 17 amino acids. The CDR3 loop reads CASSLSQAVTGHYGYTF. The CDR3, as DNA: TGCGCCAGCAGCTTGTCTCAGGCCGTCACGGGGCACTATGGCTACACCTTC.

In its sample, this clonotype was seen a few times. This chain links TRBV24-1 with TRBJ2-5; 7 nucleotides agree with TRBD2. The trim removed 3 bases at V and 5 bases at J, leaving 8 bases unmatched. The CDR3 extends over 15 amino acids. Per the germline V gene, CDR1 is KGHDR and CDR2 is SFDVKD. The CDR3 here is CATSDPEPGRETQYF. As DNA, the CDR3 is TGTGCCACCAGTGATCCAGAGCCCGGGAGGGAGACCCAGTACTTC.

This chain uses TRBV29-1 with TRBJ2-7, with D tentatively TRBD1 (6 bases). The CDR3 contains 13 residues. V was cut by 7 bases and J by 1 base, with 14 bases left in between. The germline gives CDR1 SQVTM, CDR2 ANQGSEA. The CDR3 nucleotides are TGCAGCGCTGGTAAGACAGGATCCTACGAGCAGTACTTC. This sequence encodes CSAGKTGSYEQYF.

This clonotype has only a few counts. The rearrangement links TRBV11-3 to TRBJ2-1; a possible D gene is TRBD1 (6 bases). This CDR3 is 14 amino acids long. The germline V gene has CDR1 SGHNT and CDR2 YENEEA. V shed 5 bases and J shed 6 bases, with 14 bases lying between them. CDR3 loop: CASSLGAVGNEQFF. The CDR3 DNA sequence: TGTGCCAGCAGCCTGGGGGCAGTGGGCAATGAGCAGTTCTTC.

There are a few counts of this clonotype. The rearrangement links TRBV6-1 to TRBJ2-3; D possibly corresponds to TRBD2 (5 bases). The CDR3 contains 14 residues. CDR1 and CDR2 from the germline V gene are MNHNS and SASEGT. V was cut by 7 bases and J by 3 bases, with 14 bases left in between. CDR3 protein: CASTPVEATDTQYF. The CDR3 region has the DNA TGTGCCAGCACCCCGGTGGAGGCTACAGATACGCAGTATTTT.

This clonotype was seen many times. The chain joins TRBV20-1 to TRBJ2-3; D ambiguous. Germline V gene lookup returns CDR1 DFQATT and CDR2 SNEGSKA (reference sequence). The CDR3 loop spans 13 amino acids. Trimming took off 3 bases at V and 4 bases at J, with 11 bases between the two ends. CDR3 protein: CSASKVAADTQYF. The CDR3 DNA follows: TGCAGTGCTAGTAAGGTAGCCGCAGATACGCAGTATTTT.

This chain connects TRBV10-1 to TRBJ1-5; D not certain. CDR1 is WNHNN and CDR2 is SYGVQD in the germline V gene (reference sequence). The length of the CDR3 is 14 residues. V lost 0 bases, J lost 5 bases, and 8 bases lay in between. CDR3 region: CASSESRDYQPQHF. DNA of the CDR3: TGCGCCAGCAGTGAGTCTAGAGATTATCAGCCCCAGCATTTT.

This clonotype has just a few counts. The rearrangement joins TRBV7-9 to TRBJ2-2; D call uncertain. This CDR3 has 14 amino acids. Per the germline V gene, CDR1 is SEHNR and CDR2 is FQNEAQ (reference sequence). V was pared by 6 bases and J by 5 bases, with 13 bases between. The CDR3 coding sequence is TGTGCCAGCAGTCAGAACAGTGGGACCGGGGAGCTGTTTTTT. Its protein product is CASSQNSGTGELFF.